One and the same sample provided the 20 T cell receptor beta chains below, sequenced in a study of blood T cell repertoires in COVID-19. Here immunoSEQ multiplex PCR was the method, and the copy in TCRdb shows in-frame clones only, minus some. This table holds about 160,000 clones, more than 65% found once. What was sequenced was PBMCs or T cells enriched from blood (not recorded which). The source of these receptors is a man between 60 and 75 years old who had recovered from COVID-19.

The V and J genes are TRBV12-3 or TRBV12-4 and TRBJ1-5; 7 nucleotides match TRBD1. With V trimmed by 5 bases and J by 4 bases, 2 bases remained unmatched. The CDR3 is 13 amino acids. This CDR3 reads CASSTQGNQPQHF. As DNA, the CDR3 is TGTGCCAGCAGTACACAGGGGAATCAGCCCCAGCATTTT.

V and J are TRBV7-9 and TRBJ2-1; TRBD2 agrees at 10 bases. Germline values: CDR1 SEHNR, CDR2 FQNEAQ (reference sequence). The junction had 9 bases not matched to a gene; V was cut back by 4 bases and J by 6 bases. This CDR3 region has 16 residues. This chain's CDR3 is CASSSPEREGGNEQFF. CDR3 nucleotides: TGTGCCAGCAGCTCGCCAGAGCGGGAGGGCGGCAATGAGCAGTTCTTC.

The rearrangement joins TRBV20-1 to TRBJ1-5, with no clear D. Trimming removed 1 base from V and 15 bases from J, with 4 bases in between. This CDR3 region has 8 residues. Germline V gene lookup returns CDR1 DFQATT and CDR2 SNEGSKA (reference sequence). CDR3 bases: TGCAGTGCTAGAGCCGGGCATTTT. This codes for CSARAGHF.

In this sample, this clone turned up once. Other nucleotide sequences from this sample produce the same CDR3. The V gene is TRBV12-3 or TRBV12-4, the J gene TRBJ2-1; D may be TRBD2 (5 bases). V was cut by 6 bases and J by 4 bases, with 10 bases left in between. The CDR3 covers 13 residues. CDR3 sequence reads: CASSPSSYNEQFF. The CDR3 DNA follows: TGTGCCAGCAGCCCTAGCTCGTACAATGAGCAGTTCTTC.

J is TRBJ2-2 and V is TRBV3-1 (or the pseudogene TRBV3-2); TRBD2 matches 12 bases. This CDR3 comprises 17 residues. Trimming took 0 bases from V and 6 from J; bases not matched to a gene: 5. Germline V lookup: CDR1 LGHDT, CDR2 YNNKEL (reference sequence). The CDR3 here is CASSQDLGLAGSGELFF. The CDR3 nucleotides read TGTGCCAGCAGCCAAGATCTCGGACTAGCGGGGTCCGGGGAGCTGTTTTTT.

The chain joins TRBV19 to TRBJ2-7; no reliable D call. Trimming took off 10 bases at V and 0 bases at J, with 16 bases between the two ends. CDR1 is LNHDA, CDR2 SQIVND, per germline (reference sequence). The CDR3 has 14 residues. The CDR3 here is CATKDGRSSYEQYF. DNA of the CDR3: TGTGCCACCAAGGATGGGCGAAGCTCCTACGAGCAGTACTTC. Supplemented by reference TRBV19 and TRBJ2-7, the full variable domain reads DGGITQSPKYLFRKEGQNVTLSCEQNLNHDAMYWYRQDPGQGLRLIYYSQIVNDFQKGDIAEGYSVSREKKESFPLTVTSAQKNPTAFYLCATKDGRSSYEQYFGPGTRLTVT.

The chain links TRBV24-1 to TRBJ1-4; TRBD1 matches at 9 bases. The CDR3 totals 15 residues. Germline V gene sequence: CDR1 KGHDR, CDR2 SFDVKD. The trim removed 4 bases at V and 7 bases at J, leaving 6 bases unmatched. The CDR3 protein is CATSEPGQGREKLFF. In nucleotides, the CDR3 is TGTGCCACCAGTGAACCGGGACAGGGTCGTGAAAAACTGTTTTTT.

The V and J genes are TRBV4-2 and TRBJ2-7; 10 nucleotides match TRBD2. The germline V gene has CDR1 LGHNA and CDR2 YNFKEQ. The trim removed 2 bases at V and 3 bases at J, leaving 13 bases unmatched. The CDR3 loop spans 18 amino acids. The CDR3 sequence: CASSQSQQREGLFYEQYF. In nucleotides, the CDR3 is TGTGCCAGCAGCCAATCCCAACAGCGGGAGGGCCTTTTCTACGAGCAGTACTTC.

The chain couples TRBV9 to TRBJ2-1, with D perhaps TRBD2 (5 bases). The germline gives CDR1 SGDLS, CDR2 YYNGEE. The ends were cut back, 3 bases at V and 6 bases at J, with 16 bases in the middle. The CDR3 is 15 residues long. CDR3: CASSARSLSGNEQFF. The CDR3 DNA reads TGTGCCAGCAGCGCCCGGTCCCTAAGCGGCAATGAGCAGTTCTTC.

This chain connects TRBV30 to TRBJ1-5; 7 bases fit TRBD1. The CDR3 spans 15 residues. The germline V gene encodes CDR1 GTSNPN and CDR2 SVGIG (reference sequence). J lost 1 base, V lost 1 base, and 4 bases had no gene match. Written as DNA, the CDR3 is TGTGCCTGGAGTGCAGGGGGTGGGAGCAATCAGCCCCAGCATTTT. The encoded protein is CAWSAGGGSNQPQHF.

J is TRBJ2-2 and V is TRBV7-8; TRBD1 is a possible D gene (6 bases). Germline CDR1 SGHVS, CDR2 FQNEAQ. The CDR3 is made up of 15 amino acids. Trimming pared 0 bases from V and 7 bases from J, leaving 12 bases between. The CDR3 region has the DNA TGTGCCAGCAGCTTAGCGCGTGCAGGGGTCGGGGAGCTGTTTTTT. Amino acids: CASSLARAGVGELFF.

This clone was counted once. This chain joins TRBV5-1 and TRBJ1-1, with D unclear. From germline, CDR1 is SGHRS and CDR2 YFSETQ. This CDR3 spans 13 amino acids. Trimming cost V 0 bases and J 12 bases, with 15 bases left between them. The CDR3, as DNA: TGCGCCAGCAGCTTGGAAAGGCTTACAGAACCTTTCTTT. It codes for CASSLERLTEPFF.

This CDR3 reads CSAGAGGSNEQFF. The DNA for the CDR3 is TGCAGCGCTGGAGCGGGAGGGTCAAATGAGCAGTTCTTC. V and J are TRBV29-1 and TRBJ2-1; 10 nucleotides line up with TRBD2. The CDR3 has 13 amino acids. V trimming: 7 bases; J trimming: 7 bases; junction bases outside the gene matches: 7. Germline CDR1 SQVTM, CDR2 ANQGSEA.

This clone has only a few counts. J is TRBJ2-7 and V is TRBV11-3; D ambiguous. Trimming left V 5 bases short and J 5 bases short, with 13 bases between. The CDR3 runs 13 residues. CDR1 and CDR2 (germline): SGHNT, YENEEA. CDR3 protein: CASSNGPANEQYF. CDR3 nucleotide sequence: TGTGCCAGCAGCAACGGTCCAGCGAACGAGCAGTACTTC.

This clone was seen once. This sequence joins TRBV3-1 (or the pseudogene TRBV3-2) and TRBJ1-4; TRBD1 might be the D (6 bases). CDR3 length: 14 residues. Germline CDR1 reads LGHDT; CDR2 reads YNNKEL (reference sequence). Trimming took 4 bases from V and 8 from J, leaving 14 bases between them. For the CDR3, the DNA is TGTGCCAGCAGCCCTTGGGGGGGGCAAGAAAAACTGTTTTTT. Amino acids: CASSPWGGQEKLFF.

The table lists this clone with a count of one. The chain couples TRBV10-2 to TRBJ1-5; D gene unclear. This CDR3 has 14 residues. CDR1 is WSHSY and CDR2 is SAAADI in the germline V gene. V gave up 7 bases and J gave up 0 bases, with 10 bases separating them. Written as DNA, the CDR3 is TGCGCCAGCACCTCAGTTAATAGCAATCAGCCCCAGCATTTT. Translated, it gives CASTSVNSNQPQHF.

The chain combines TRBV9 with TRBJ1-2; TRBD1 aligns across 9 bases. The CDR3 sequence is 15 residues long. V gave up 2 bases and J gave up 2 bases; unmatched junction bases: 4. CDR1 is SGDLS and CDR2 is YYNGEE in the germline V gene. For the CDR3, the DNA is TGTGCCAGCAGCGTGTTGGGACAGGGAAACTATGGCTACACCTTC. It is translated as CASSVLGQGNYGYTF.

The CDR3 spells CASSIPATNEKLFF. CDR3 nucleotide sequence: TGTGCCAGCAGTATTCCTGCGACTAATGAAAAACTGTTTTTT. The rearrangement joins TRBV28 to TRBJ1-4; D unresolved. Deletions cut 5 bases from V and 2 bases from J, with 9 bases between. The germline V gene encodes CDR1 MDHEN and CDR2 SYDVKM. CDR3 length equals 14 residues.

This clone showed up just a few times. The chain links TRBV6-6 to TRBJ1-2, with 7 positions matching TRBD1. This CDR3 is 18 amino acids long. V shed 5 bases and J 0 bases; nucleotides not matched to a gene: 15. Germline CDR1 reads MNHNY; CDR2 reads SVGAGI (reference sequence). In nucleotides, the CDR3 is TGTGCCAGCAGTCCCACCGGACAGGCCGCCGGTTCTAACTATGGCTACACCTTC. Translated, it gives CASSPTGQAAGSNYGYTF.

This chain joins TRBV7-2 and TRBJ2-2; D gene uncertain. V shed 5 bases and J shed 6 bases, with 10 bases lying between them. Looked up from germline, CDR1 is SGHTA and CDR2 is FQGNSA. The CDR3 is made up of 13 amino acids. CDR3 loop: CASSQTTAGELFF. In DNA form, the CDR3 reads TGTGCCAGCAGCCAAACAACCGCCGGGGAGCTGTTTTTT.